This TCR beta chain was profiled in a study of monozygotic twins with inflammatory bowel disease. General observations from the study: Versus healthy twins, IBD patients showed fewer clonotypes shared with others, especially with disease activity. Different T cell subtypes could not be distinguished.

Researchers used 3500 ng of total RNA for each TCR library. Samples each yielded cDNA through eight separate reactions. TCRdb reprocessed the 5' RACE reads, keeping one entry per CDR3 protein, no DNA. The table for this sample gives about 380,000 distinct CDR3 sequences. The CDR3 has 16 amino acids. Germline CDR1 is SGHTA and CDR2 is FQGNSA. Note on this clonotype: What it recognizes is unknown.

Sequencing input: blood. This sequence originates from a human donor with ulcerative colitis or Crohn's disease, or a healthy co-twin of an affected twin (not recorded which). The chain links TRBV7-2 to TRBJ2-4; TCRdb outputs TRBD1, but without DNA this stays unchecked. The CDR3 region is CASSLDSGVAKNIQYF.